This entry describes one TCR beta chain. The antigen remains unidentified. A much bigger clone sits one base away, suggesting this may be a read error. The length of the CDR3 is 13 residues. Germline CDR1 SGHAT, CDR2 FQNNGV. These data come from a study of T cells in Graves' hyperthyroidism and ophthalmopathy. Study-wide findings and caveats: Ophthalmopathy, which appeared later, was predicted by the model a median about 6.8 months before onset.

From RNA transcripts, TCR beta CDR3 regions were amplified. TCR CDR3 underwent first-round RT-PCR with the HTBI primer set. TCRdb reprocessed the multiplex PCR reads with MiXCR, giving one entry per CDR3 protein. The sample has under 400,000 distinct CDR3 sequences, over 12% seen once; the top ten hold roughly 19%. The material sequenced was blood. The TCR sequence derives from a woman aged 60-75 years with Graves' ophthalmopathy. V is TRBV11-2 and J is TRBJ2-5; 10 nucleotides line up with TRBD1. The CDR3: CAGSWTGGETQYF. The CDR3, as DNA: TGTGCCGGCAGCTGGACAGGGGGAGAGACCCAGTACTTC.